A selection of T cell receptor beta chains follows, all from one sample in a study of CD4 T cells in relation to SARS-CoV-2 and coronaviruses. No cognate antigen is known for these TCRs. The data were produced by immunoSEQ multiplex PCR, yet TCRdb's version contains in-frame clones alone and is incomplete. The data contain about 20,000 clones, 74% of them singletons. What was sequenced was CD4+ T cells from PBMCs, cultured in vitro. The receptors come from a human donor in good health. Both conserved end residues are part of each CDR3. A D gene is named only where the DNA matches it firmly. Clone size is not always given. Where it is, it says once, few, many or a class for expanded clones.

abundance	v_gene	d_gene	j_gene	CDR3aa	CDR3nt
once	TRBV5-1	NA	TRBJ1-2	CASSFQGYGYTF	TGCGCCAGCAGCTTTCAGGGCTATGGCTACACCTTC
NA	TRBV19	NA	TRBJ2-1	CASSIRGRYNEQFF	TGTGCCAGTAGTATTAGGGGCAGGTACAATGAGCAGTTCTTC
NA	TRBV18	TRBD2	TRBJ2-5	CASSPPGLLQETQYF	TGTGCCAGCTCACCACCGGGACTACTCCAAGAGACCCAGTACTTC
once	TRBV10-2	NA	TRBJ1-5	CASSEFRDSNQPQHF	TGCGCCAGCAGTGAGTTTCGGGATTCCAATCAGCCCCAGCATTTT
NA	TRBV19	TRBD1	TRBJ2-3	CASSIGVGGLRTDTQYF	TGTGCCAGTAGTATAGGTGTAGGGGGCCTCCGCACAGATACGCAGTATTTT
NA	TRBV18	TRBD2	TRBJ2-2	CASSHTSENTGELFF	TGTGCCAGCTCCCATACTAGCGAAAACACCGGGGAGCTGTTTTTT
NA	TRBV5-1	NA	TRBJ2-5	CASSLPLGGETQYF	TGCGCCAGCAGCCTACCCCTGGGGGGAGAGACCCAGTACTTC
NA	TRBV11-3	NA	TRBJ2-1	CASSSRSSYNEQFF	TGTGCCAGCAGCTCCAGAAGTTCCTACAATGAGCAGTTCTTC
NA	TRBV9	NA	TRBJ2-3	CASSKTPSTDTQYF	TGTGCCAGCAGCAAAACCCCTAGCACAGATACGCAGTATTTT
few	TRBV28	NA	TRBJ2-7	CASNRDTYEQYF	TGTGCCAGCAATCGGGATACCTACGAGCAGTACTTC
once	TRBV24-1	NA	TRBJ2-7	CATSDSYEQYF	TGTGCCACCTCCGACTCCTACGAGCAGTACTTC
NA	TRBV12-3/TRBV12-4	NA	TRBJ1-5	CASSLGENQPQHF	TGTGCCAGCAGTTTGGGGGAGAATCAGCCCCAGCATTTT
NA	TRBV15	TRBD1	TRBJ2-7	CATSQTGREQYF	TGTGCCACCAGCCAGACAGGGAGAGAGCAGTACTTC
few	TRBV11-3	NA	TRBJ1-5	CASSLARCNQPQHF	TGTGCCAGCAGCTTAGCCAGATGTAATCAGCCCCAGCATTTT
NA	TRBV5-1	TRBD2	TRBJ2-1	CVSSLSLAGGGDEQFF	TGCGTCAGCAGCTTGTCACTAGCGGGAGGGGGCGATGAGCAGTTCTTC
NA	TRBV5-1	TRBD1	TRBJ2-7	CASSDTGGVNEQYF	TGCGCCAGCAGCGATACAGGGGGCGTCAACGAGCAGTACTTC
NA	TRBV6-6	TRBD2	TRBJ2-3	CASSSSGRETDTQYF	TGTGCCAGCAGCTCTAGCGGGAGGGAGACAGATACGCAGTATTTT
NA	TRBV5-1	NA	TRBJ2-7	CASSLAPTITYEQYF	TGCGCCAGCAGCTTGGCCCCTACAATAACCTACGAGCAGTACTTC
NA	TRBV28	NA	TRBJ1-5	CASSFSGPNQPQHF	TGTGCCAGCAGTTTTTCAGGACCCAATCAGCCCCAGCATTTT
few	TRBV2	NA	TRBJ1-1	CASTLMVNTEAFF	TGTGCCAGCACCCTCATGGTGAACACTGAAGCTTTCTTT
NA	TRBV18	TRBD1	TRBJ1-1	CASAKQGVDTEAFF	TGTGCCAGCGCAAAACAGGGGGTAGACACTGAAGCTTTCTTT
NA	TRBV3-1/TRBV3-2	NA	TRBJ2-7	CASSQKSEQYF	TGTGCCAGCAGCCAAAAGAGCGAGCAGTACTTC
NA	TRBV18	NA	TRBJ1-2	CASSPVTRTANYGYTF	TGTGCCAGCTCACCAGTGACGCGGACTGCTAACTATGGCTACACCTTC
NA	TRBV7-6	NA	TRBJ2-7	CASSSQGYEQYF	TGTGCCAGCAGCTCACAGGGCTACGAGCAGTACTTC
few	TRBV28	NA	TRBJ1-5	CASSSPSSNQPQHF	TGTGCCAGCAGCTCTCCTTCTTCAAATCAGCCCCAGCATTTT
NA	TRBV24-1	NA	TRBJ2-1	CATSDRTGKTYNEQFF	TGTGCCACCAGTGATCGGACTGGAAAGACCTACAATGAGCAGTTCTTC
NA	TRBV15	NA	TRBJ1-4	CATSRDPGGVEKLFF	TGTGCCACCAGCAGAGATCCCGGGGGCGTAGAAAAACTGTTTTTT
NA	TRBV5-6	TRBD2	TRBJ2-1	CASSLREGLRNEQFF	TGTGCCAGCAGCTTGCGGGAGGGCCTTCGGAATGAGCAGTTCTTC